This TCR beta chain was documented in a study of CD4 T cells in relation to SARS-CoV-2 and coronaviruses. Study background: TCR beta CDR3s were sequenced after approximately 11-day antigen culture of PBMCs.

The germline V gene has CDR1 LGHDT and CDR2 YNNKEL (reference sequence). V lost 1 base to trimming and J lost 4 bases, with 7 bases between them. This CDR3 has 13 amino acids. This clone was seen only a few times. Its antigen is as yet unknown. Cryopreserved PBMCs were CD4-enriched, then split into naive and memory cells. Repertoires were generated with immunoSEQ multiplex PCR, while TCRdb's copy carries only in-frame clones and drops some. The sample holds about 37,000 clones; roughly 85% are singletons and the top ten take approximately 5%. The sequence came from an adult with COVID-19. V usage is TRBV3-1 (or the pseudogene TRBV3-2) and J usage is TRBJ1-2; D is ambiguous. Sequencing used naive CD4+ T cells from PBMCs, cultured in vitro. Subset here: naive CD4+ T cells isolated by negative enrichment. The CDR3 sequence: CASSQVVGYGYTF. The DNA of the CDR3 is TGTGCCAGCAGCCAAGTCGTGGGCTATGGCTACACCTTC.